This T cell receptor (beta chain) was sequenced for a study of OX40 agonist ivuxolimab in advanced cancers. As for the study in general: The dose-escalation cohort was approximately 84% male, with a mean age of about 56 years, ranging about 23 to 90.

This clone has just a few counts. CDR1 is PRHDT and CDR2 is FYEKMQ in the germline V gene (reference sequence). This CDR3 is built from 17 residues. Losses at the gene ends were 5 bases for V and 7 bases for J; bases not matched to a gene: 11. Baseline was the first blood sampling point, followed by cycle 4 day 1 and cycle 7 day 1. Generated by immunoSEQ multiplex PCR, the TCRdb table keeps only in-frame clones and is missing some. The sample yields tens of thousands of clones, 75% to 95% seen once. V and J are TRBV13 and TRBJ2-7, with TRBD2 matching 16 bases. Here the sequenced sample was CD4+ or CD8+ T cells sorted from blood, taken in a trial of the OX40 agonist ivuxolimab. The clonotype comes from an adult with an advanced solid tumor such as melanoma, head and neck, liver or kidney cancer. CDR3 sequence reads: CASSPGTSGRASGEQYF. In DNA, the CDR3 is TGTGCCAGCAGCCCAGGGACTAGCGGGAGGGCCTCGGGGGAGCAGTACTTC.